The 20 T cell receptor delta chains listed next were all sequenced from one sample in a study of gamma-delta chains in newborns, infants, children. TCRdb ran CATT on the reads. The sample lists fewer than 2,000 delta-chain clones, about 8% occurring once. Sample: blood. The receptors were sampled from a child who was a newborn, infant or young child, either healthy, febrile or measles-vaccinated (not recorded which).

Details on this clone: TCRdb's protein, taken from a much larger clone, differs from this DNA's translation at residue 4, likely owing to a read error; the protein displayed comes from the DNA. The DNA for the CDR3 is TGTGCCTGTAACCGTACTGATTACACCGATAAACTCATCTTT. Protein product: CACNRTDYTDKLIF. The V and J genes are TRDV2 and TRDJ1; D gene unclear. This CDR3 contains 14 residues. Trimming removed 6 bases at V and 0 bases at J, with 13 bases between. Germline V CDR1 and CDR2: GEAIGNYY, EKD.

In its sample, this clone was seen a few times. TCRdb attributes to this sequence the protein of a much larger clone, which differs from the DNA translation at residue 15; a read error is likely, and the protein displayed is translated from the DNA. CDR3 sequence: CALGELNLSWGIRDELIF. CDR3 nucleotides: TGTGCTCTTGGGGAACTCAATTTAAGCTGGGGGATACGAGATGAACTCATCTTT. The chain combines TRDV1 with TRDJ1, with 12 bases identical to TRDD3. Germline V lookup: CDR1 TSWWSYY, CDR2 QGS. Trimming removed 0 bases from V and 9 bases from J; junction bases left unmatched: 14. CDR3 length: 18 amino acids.

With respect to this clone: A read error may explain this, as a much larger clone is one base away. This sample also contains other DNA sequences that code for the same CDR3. CDR3 nucleotide sequence: TGTGCTCTTGGGGAAGACTGGAGTATGCTTGGGGGAGATAACACCGATAAACTCATCTTT. This encodes CALGEDWSMLGGDNTDKLIF. The chain couples TRDV1 to TRDJ1; 7 nucleotides match TRDD3. Germline-derived CDR1 and CDR2 are TSWWSYY and QGS. V was pared by 2 bases and J by 0 bases, with 18 bases of the junction left unmatched. The CDR3 loop spans 20 amino acids.

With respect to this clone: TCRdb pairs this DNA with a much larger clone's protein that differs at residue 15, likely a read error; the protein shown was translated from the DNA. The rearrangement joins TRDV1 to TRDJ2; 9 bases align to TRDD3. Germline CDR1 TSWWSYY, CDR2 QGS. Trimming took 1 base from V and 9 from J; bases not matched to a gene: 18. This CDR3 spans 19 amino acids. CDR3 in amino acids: CALGEPSITGGLPATQLFF. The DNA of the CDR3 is TGTGCTCTTGGGGAACCGTCGATTACTGGGGGACTCCCGGCAACACAACTCTTCTTT.

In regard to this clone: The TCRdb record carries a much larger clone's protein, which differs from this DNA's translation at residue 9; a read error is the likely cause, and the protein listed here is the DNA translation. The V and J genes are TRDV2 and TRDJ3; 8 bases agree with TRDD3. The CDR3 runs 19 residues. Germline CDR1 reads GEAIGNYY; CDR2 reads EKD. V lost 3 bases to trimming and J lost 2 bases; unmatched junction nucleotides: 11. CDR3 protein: CACDPVLGVKTWDTRQMFF. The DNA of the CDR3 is TGTGCCTGTGACCCCGTACTGGGGGTTAAGACCTGGGACACCCGACAGATGTTTTTC.

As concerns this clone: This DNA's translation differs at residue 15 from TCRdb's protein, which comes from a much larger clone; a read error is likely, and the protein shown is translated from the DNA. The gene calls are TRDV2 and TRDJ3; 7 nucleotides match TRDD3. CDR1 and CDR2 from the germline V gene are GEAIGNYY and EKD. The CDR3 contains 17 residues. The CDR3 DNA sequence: TGTGCCTGTGACACCTGGGGGAGCTCCTGGGACACCCGACAGGTGTTTTTC. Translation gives CACDTWGSSWDTRQVFF.

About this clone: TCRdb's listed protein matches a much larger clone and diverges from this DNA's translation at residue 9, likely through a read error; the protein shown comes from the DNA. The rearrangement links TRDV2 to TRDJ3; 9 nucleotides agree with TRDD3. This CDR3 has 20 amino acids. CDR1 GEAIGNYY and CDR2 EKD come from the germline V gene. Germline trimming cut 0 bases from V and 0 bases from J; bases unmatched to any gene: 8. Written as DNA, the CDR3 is TGTGCCTGTGACACCGACTGGGGGAGACCGGGCTCCTGGGACACCCGACAGATGTTTTTC. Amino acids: CACDTDWGRPGSWDTRQMFF.

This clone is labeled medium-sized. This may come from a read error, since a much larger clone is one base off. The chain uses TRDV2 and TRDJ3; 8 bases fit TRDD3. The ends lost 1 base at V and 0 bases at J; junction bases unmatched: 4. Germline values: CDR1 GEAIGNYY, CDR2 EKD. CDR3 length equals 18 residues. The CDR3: CACDTGGCYSWDTRQMFF. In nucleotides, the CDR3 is TGTGCCTGTGACACTGGGGGATGCTACTCCTGGGACACCCGACAGATGTTTTTC.

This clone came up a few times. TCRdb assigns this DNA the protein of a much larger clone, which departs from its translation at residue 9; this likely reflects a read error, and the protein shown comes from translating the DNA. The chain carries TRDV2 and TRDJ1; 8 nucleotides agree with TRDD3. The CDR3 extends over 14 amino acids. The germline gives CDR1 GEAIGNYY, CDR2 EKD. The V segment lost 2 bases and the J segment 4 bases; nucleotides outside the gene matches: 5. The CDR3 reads CACDKGYGVDKLIF. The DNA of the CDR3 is TGTGCCTGTGACAAGGGATACGGGGTCGATAAACTCATCTTT.

In DNA form, the CDR3 reads TGTGCCTGTGCCACCTGGGGGAGCTCCTTGTACACCCGACCTCTGTTTTTC. Amino acid sequence: CACATWGSSLYTRPLFF. The J gene is uncalled and the V gene is TRDV2; TRDD3 reflects the table's D call only, with no check against the DNA. The CDR3 is 17 residues long. The germline gives CDR1 GEAIGNYY, CDR2 EKD.

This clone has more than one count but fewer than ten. The CDR3 nucleotides are TGTGCTCTTGGGGAACTGGGAGACCAGGTGGGGATACTCTCCCGACACTCGAAACTCATCTTT. It translates to CALGELGDQVGILSRHSKLIF. The J gene is TRDJ1, the V gene TRDV1; TRDD3 aligns across 8 bases. The V gene end was trimmed by 0 bases and the J gene end by 8 bases; junction bases not matched to a gene: 26. This CDR3 spans 21 amino acids. Germline CDR1 TSWWSYY, CDR2 QGS.

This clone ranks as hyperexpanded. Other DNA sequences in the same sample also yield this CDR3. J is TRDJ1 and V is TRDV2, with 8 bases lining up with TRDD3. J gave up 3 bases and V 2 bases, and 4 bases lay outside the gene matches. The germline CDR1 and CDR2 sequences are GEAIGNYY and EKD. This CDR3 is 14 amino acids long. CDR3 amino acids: CACDKGYGADKLIF. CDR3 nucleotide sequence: TGTGCCTGTGACAAGGGATACGGGGCCGATAAACTCATCTTT.

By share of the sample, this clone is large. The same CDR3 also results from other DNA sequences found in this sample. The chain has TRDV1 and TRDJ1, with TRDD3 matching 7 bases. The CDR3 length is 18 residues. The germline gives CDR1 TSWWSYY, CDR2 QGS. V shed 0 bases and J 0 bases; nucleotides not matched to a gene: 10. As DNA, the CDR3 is TGTGCTCTTGGGGAACTTGGTACTGGGGTTCCCTACACCGATAAACTCATCTTT. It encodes CALGELGTGVPYTDKLIF.

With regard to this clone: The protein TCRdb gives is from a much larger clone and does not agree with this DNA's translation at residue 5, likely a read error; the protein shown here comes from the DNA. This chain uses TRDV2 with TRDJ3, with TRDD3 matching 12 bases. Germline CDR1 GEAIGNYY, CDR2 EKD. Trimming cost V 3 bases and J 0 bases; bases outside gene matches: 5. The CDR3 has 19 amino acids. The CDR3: CACDASWGIRSWDTRQMFF. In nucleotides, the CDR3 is TGTGCCTGTGACGCAAGCTGGGGGATACGCTCCTGGGACACCCGACAGATGTTTTTC.

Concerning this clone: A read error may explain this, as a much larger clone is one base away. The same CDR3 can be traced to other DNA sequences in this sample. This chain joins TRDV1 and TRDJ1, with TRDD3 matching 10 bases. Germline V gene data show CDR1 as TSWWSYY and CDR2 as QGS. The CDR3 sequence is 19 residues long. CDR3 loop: CALGVLPLRAGGYADKLIF. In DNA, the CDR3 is TGTGCTCTTGGGGTCCTACCCCTGAGAGCAGGGGGATACGCCGATAAACTCATTTTT.

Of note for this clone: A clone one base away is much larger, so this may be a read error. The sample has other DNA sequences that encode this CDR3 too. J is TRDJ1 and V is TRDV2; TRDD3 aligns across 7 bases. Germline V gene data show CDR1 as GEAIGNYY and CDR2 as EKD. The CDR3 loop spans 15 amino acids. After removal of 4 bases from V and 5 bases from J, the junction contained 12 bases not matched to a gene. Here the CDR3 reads CACESLGATSDKLIF. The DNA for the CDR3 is TGTGCCTGTGAAAGCCTGGGGGCTACAAGTGATAAACTCATCTTT.

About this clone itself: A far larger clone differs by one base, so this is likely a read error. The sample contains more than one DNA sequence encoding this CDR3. CDR3 loop: CACDKGYGADKLIF. The CDR3 DNA reads as TGTGCCTGTGACAAGGGATACGGGGCCGACAAACTCATCTTT. The J gene is TRDJ1, the V gene TRDV2, with 8 bases matching TRDD3. CDR3 size: 14 residues. Germline CDR1 GEAIGNYY, CDR2 EKD.

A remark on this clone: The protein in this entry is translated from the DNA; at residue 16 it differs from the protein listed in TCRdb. CDR3: CALGAKGSYGILTAQPFF. The CDR3 DNA is TGTGCTCTTGGGGCGAAGGGTTCCTACGGGATATTGACAGCACAACCCTTCTTT. The rearrangement uses TRDV1 and TRDJ2; a weak D match, TRDD2 (7 bases). The CDR3 has 18 amino acids. Germline lookup yields CDR1 TSWWSYY and CDR2 QGS.

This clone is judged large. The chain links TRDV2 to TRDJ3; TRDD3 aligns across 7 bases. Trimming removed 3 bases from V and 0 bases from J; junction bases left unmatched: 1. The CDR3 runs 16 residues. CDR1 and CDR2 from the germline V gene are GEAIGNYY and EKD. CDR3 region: CACDWGNSWDTRQMFF. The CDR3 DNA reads TGTGCCTGTGACTGGGGGAACTCCTGGGACACCCGACAGATGTTTTTC.

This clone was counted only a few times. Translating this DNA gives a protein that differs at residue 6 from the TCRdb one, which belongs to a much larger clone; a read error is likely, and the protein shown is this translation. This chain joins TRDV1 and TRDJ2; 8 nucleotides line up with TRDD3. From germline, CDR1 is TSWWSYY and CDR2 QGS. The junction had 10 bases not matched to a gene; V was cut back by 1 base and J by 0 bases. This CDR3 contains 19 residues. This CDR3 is CALGEPPYWGLALTAQLFF. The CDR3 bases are TGTGCTCTTGGGGAACCTCCTTACTGGGGGCTAGCTTTGACAGCACAACTCTTCTTT.